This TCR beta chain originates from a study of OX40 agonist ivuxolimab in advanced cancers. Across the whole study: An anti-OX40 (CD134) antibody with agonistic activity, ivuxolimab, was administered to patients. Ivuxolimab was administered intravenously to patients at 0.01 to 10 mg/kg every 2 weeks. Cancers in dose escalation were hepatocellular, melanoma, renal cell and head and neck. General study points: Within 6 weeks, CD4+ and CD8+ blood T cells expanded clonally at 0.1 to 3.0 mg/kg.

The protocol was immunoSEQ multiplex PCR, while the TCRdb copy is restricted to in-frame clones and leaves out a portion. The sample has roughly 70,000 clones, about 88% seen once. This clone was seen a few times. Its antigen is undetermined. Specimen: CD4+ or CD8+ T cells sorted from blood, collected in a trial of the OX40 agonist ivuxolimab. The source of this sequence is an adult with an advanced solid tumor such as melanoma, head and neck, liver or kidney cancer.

The CDR3 loop is CASSIEGGTEAFF. The DNA for the CDR3 is TGTGCCAGTAGTATAGAAGGGGGCACTGAAGCTTTCTTT. This chain connects TRBV19 to TRBJ1-1; D perhaps matches TRBD1 (6 bases). The CDR3 length is 13 residues. Germline V gives CDR1 LNHDA, CDR2 SQIVND (reference sequence). V was trimmed by 0 bases and J by 4 bases, leaving 6 bases between them. Full variable domain (remainder filled in from reference TRBV19 and TRBJ1-1): DGGITQSPKYLFRKEGQNVTLSCEQNLNHDAMYWYRQDPGQGLRLIYYSQIVNDFQKGDIAEGYSVSREKKESFPLTVTSAQKNPTAFYLCASSIEGGTEAFFGQGTRLTVV.